Each of the 30 T cell receptor beta chains below was sequenced from the same sample in a study of response to subunit inactivated influenza vaccine. One entry per CDR3 protein results from TCRdb running MiXCR on the RT-PCR reads. The sample holds fewer than 400,000 distinct CDR3 sequences, around a fifth seen once. This material consisted of PBMCs from blood, taken about 20 months after vaccination. These receptors came from a man between 50 and 75 years old who received an inactivated influenza vaccine.

Only a few counts were recorded for this clonotype. This sequence joins TRBV2 and TRBJ2-7, with TRBD2 matching over 8 bases. J gave up 1 base and V 3 bases, and 5 bases lay outside the gene matches. The CDR3 consists of 15 residues. Germline CDR1 reads SNHLY; CDR2 reads FYNNEI. CDR3 sequence reads: CASSESVAGSYEQYF. CDR3 bases: TGTGCCAGCAGTGAGTCGGTAGCGGGGTCCTACGAGCAGTACTTC.

The rearrangement links TRBV5-1 to TRBJ1-6, with TRBD1 matching over 7 bases. CDR3 length: 13 residues. Per the germline V gene, CDR1 is SGHRS and CDR2 is YFSETQ. V lost 4 bases and J lost 11; bases outside the gene matches: 6. The CDR3 is CASSLVTGPPLHF. The CDR3 DNA reads TGCGCCAGCAGCCTAGTGACAGGGCCACCCCTCCACTTT.

V and J are TRBV5-1 and TRBJ2-1; 7 bases fit TRBD1. The CDR3 is 14 amino acids. In germline, CDR1 is SGHRS, CDR2 YFSETQ. The junction had 8 bases not matched to a gene; V was cut back by 4 bases and J by 7 bases. CDR3 sequence: CASSGTESGNEQFF. The CDR3 DNA reads TGCGCCAGCAGCGGGACAGAGTCCGGAAATGAGCAGTTCTTC.

V is TRBV6-1 and J is TRBJ1-5; D may be TRBD1 (5 bases). Germline CDR1 MNHNS, CDR2 SASEGT. CDR3 length: 15 amino acids. V was clipped by 6 bases and J by 7 bases, with 19 bases between them. This chain's CDR3 is CASSGTDGKNQPQHF. The CDR3 DNA is TGTGCCAGCAGCGGGACGGATGGAAAGAACCAGCCCCAGCATTTT.

The V gene is TRBV6-5, the J gene TRBJ1-3; possible D gene TRBD1, 5 bases. There are 16 residues in the CDR3. Trimming stripped 0 bases from V and 0 bases from J, with 9 bases between. Germline lookup yields CDR1 MNHEY and CDR2 SVGAGI. For the CDR3, the DNA is TGTGCCAGCAGTTACTCGGGGCGGGTCTCTGGAAACACCATATATTTT. Its protein product is CASSYSGRVSGNTIYF.

The sample holds a few counts of this clonotype. The V call is TRBV11-3, the J call TRBJ2-7; no clear D gene. Trimming took 4 bases from V and 2 from J, leaving 12 bases between them. The CDR3 runs to 14 residues. The germline CDR1 and CDR2 sequences are SGHNT and YENEEA. CDR3 protein: CASSSNFGAYEQYF. In DNA, the CDR3 is TGTGCCAGCAGCTCCAATTTTGGGGCCTACGAGCAGTACTTC.

The table lists this clonotype with a few counts. This rearrangement joins TRBV3-1 to TRBJ1-6, with a tentative D call TRBD1 (6 bases). Germline V lookup: CDR1 LGHDT, CDR2 YNNKEL (reference sequence). The CDR3 has 15 residues. V dropped 1 base and J dropped 5 bases, with 9 bases sitting between them. CDR3 nucleotide sequence: TGTGCCAGCAGCCAAGCAGGACAGAATAATTCACCCCTCCACTTT. Residues: CASSQAGQNNSPLHF.

The rearrangement joins TRBV10-3 to TRBJ2-1; 8 bases are a match to TRBD2. Germline V CDR1 and CDR2: ENHRY, SYGVKD. The CDR3 sequence is 16 residues long. The trim removed 4 bases at V and 1 base at J, leaving 6 bases unmatched. The DNA for the CDR3 is TGTGCCATCAGTGGAAGACTAGCGAGTTCCTACAATGAGCAGTTCTTC. This encodes CAISGRLASSYNEQFF.

The V call is TRBV20-1, the J call TRBJ2-3, with 7 bases lining up with TRBD1. Germline V gene lookup returns CDR1 DFQATT and CDR2 SNEGSKA (reference sequence). The CDR3 covers 13 residues. V dropped 7 bases and J dropped 3; count of bases not matched to a gene: 7. CDR3 region: CSGARGWTDTQYF. The CDR3 region has the DNA TGCAGTGGGGCCAGGGGGTGGACAGATACGCAGTATTTT.

This clonotype was counted ten times or more. J is TRBJ1-2 and V is TRBV5-1, with 10 bases fitting TRBD1. V dropped 1 base and J dropped 4; count of bases not matched to a gene: 7. CDR3 length: 16 residues. Germline CDR1 SGHRS, CDR2 YFSETQ. CDR3 residues: CASSLLPGQGTYGYTF. CDR3 DNA sequence: TGCGCCAGCAGCTTGTTACCGGGACAGGGGACCTATGGCTACACCTTC.

This clonotype was seen a few times. V gene TRBV18 combines with J gene TRBJ1-2; TRBD1 might be the D (5 bases). The CDR3 is 13 amino acids. The germline V and J ends were trimmed by 3 bases and 6 bases, with 11 bases remaining between them. Germline V gene data show CDR1 as KGHSH and CDR2 as LQKENI. The DNA of the CDR3 is TGTGCCAGCTCACCCGGACAAGTCAATGGCTACACCTTC. It yields the protein CASSPGQVNGYTF.

This rearrangement joins TRBV7-9 to TRBJ2-1; D call uncertain. CDR1 and CDR2 from the germline V gene are SEHNR and FQNEAQ (reference sequence). There are 13 residues in the CDR3. The ends were cut back, 5 bases at V and 3 bases at J, with 8 bases in the middle. CDR3 amino acids: CASSAWDYNEQFF. The CDR3 DNA is TGTGCCAGCAGCGCCTGGGACTACAATGAGCAGTTCTTC.

This rearrangement joins TRBV7-2 to TRBJ2-7; the D is unclear. Germline CDR1 SGHTA, CDR2 FQGNSA. Deletions cut 3 bases from V and 1 base from J, with 7 bases between. This CDR3 is 13 amino acids long. CDR3 coding DNA: TGTGCCAGCAGCTTTACAGAGTCCTACGAGCAGTACTTC. Residues: CASSFTESYEQYF. Using reference TRBV7-2 and TRBJ2-7 for the parts outside the CDR3, the full variable domain is GAGVSQSPSNKVTEKGKDVELRCDPISGHTALYWYRQSLGQGLEFLIYFQGNSAPDKSGLPSDRFSAERTGGSVSTLTIQRTQQEDSAVYLCASSFTESYEQYFGPGTRLTVT.

The rearrangement joins TRBV2 to TRBJ2-5, with a weak D call TRBD2 (7 bases). V dropped 3 bases and J dropped 4 bases, with 9 bases sitting between them. CDR1 and CDR2 (germline): SNHLY, FYNNEI. This CDR3 comprises 13 residues. CDR3 nucleotides: TGTGCCAGCAGTGAGGGAGGGGGAGAGACCCAGTACTTC. Residues: CASSEGGGETQYF.

This clonotype was observed many times. V and J are TRBV7-9 and TRBJ1-5, with TRBD1 as a possible D gene (5 bases). V was clipped by 6 bases and J by 4 bases, with 10 bases between them. The CDR3 contains 13 residues. CDR1 is SEHNR and CDR2 is FQNEAQ in the germline V gene (reference sequence). CDR3 sequence reads: CASSSTGNQPQHF. The CDR3 region has the DNA TGTGCCAGCAGTTCAACAGGTAATCAGCCCCAGCATTTT.

V is TRBV5-6 and J is TRBJ1-1, with D perhaps matching TRBD1 (6 bases). V lost 0 bases and J 4 bases, leaving 7 bases between the germline ends. Germline CDR1 is SGHDT and CDR2 is YYEEEE. The CDR3 is 13 residues long. CDR3 amino acids: CASSLAGATEAFF. CDR3 in DNA: TGTGCCAGCAGCTTGGCAGGGGCCACTGAAGCTTTCTTT.

A few counts support this clonotype. The chain recombines TRBV5-6 with TRBJ1-2, with 11 nucleotides matching TRBD1. With 4 bases clipped from V and 3 bases from J, the junction kept 14 bases outside the gene matches. This CDR3 is 18 amino acids long. Germline CDR1 SGHDT, CDR2 YYEEEE. The CDR3 loop reads CASSGTGTGGVKDYGYTF. CDR3 DNA: TGTGCCAGCAGCGGAACCGGGACAGGGGGTGTTAAGGACTATGGCTACACCTTC.

This clonotype was picked up a small number of times. This clone may be a read error of a much larger clone one base away. The chain carries TRBV29-1 and TRBJ1-1; tentative D call: TRBD1 (6 bases). CDR3 size: 13 residues. Per germline, CDR1 SQVTM and CDR2 ANQGSEA. V lost 4 bases and J 0 bases, leaving 9 bases between the germline ends. The CDR3 nucleotides are TGCAGCGTTGCCAGGGGATTGAACACTGAAGCTTTCTTT. It is translated as CSVARGLNTEAFF.

This sequence joins TRBV19 and TRBJ1-1; D is unclear. The V end lost 3 bases, the J end lost 1 base, and 9 bases lay between the germline ends. The length of the CDR3 is 14 residues. Germline assignment: CDR1 LNHDA and CDR2 SQIVND (reference sequence). The CDR3 is CASSIQRENTEAFF. The CDR3 nucleotides are TGTGCCAGTAGTATTCAGAGGGAGAACACTGAAGCTTTCTTT.

This clonotype was recorded many times. V usage is TRBV12-3 or TRBV12-4 and J usage is TRBJ1-2, with D tentatively TRBD1 (6 bases). Trimming took 1 base from V and 5 from J, leaving 17 bases between them. This CDR3 is 16 amino acids long. The chain's CDR3 is CASSLVSGGVGYGYTF. CDR3 coding DNA: TGTGCCAGCAGTTTAGTGTCGGGGGGCGTAGGGTATGGCTACACCTTC.

V usage is TRBV7-2 and J usage is TRBJ1-1; a weak D match, TRBD1 (5 bases). The CDR3 has 15 amino acids. V dropped 0 bases and J dropped 1 base, with 9 bases sitting between them. The germline V gene encodes CDR1 SGHTA and CDR2 FQGNSA. The CDR3 DNA reads as TGTGCCAGCAGCTTAGCGGTGACAGCGAACACTGAAGCTTTCTTT. It translates to CASSLAVTANTEAFF.

This clonotype has a handful of counts. The chain recombines TRBV7-9 with TRBJ1-1, with D unclear. V lost 1 base, J lost 4 bases, and 10 bases lay in between. Looked up from germline, CDR1 is SEHNR and CDR2 is FQNEAQ (reference sequence). This CDR3 spans 14 amino acids. The CDR3 nucleotides read TGTGCCAGCAGCTTAGGCCAGGTCGGCACTGAAGCTTTCTTT. Its protein product is CASSLGQVGTEAFF.

This clonotype was recorded at least ten times. The rearrangement links TRBV12-3 or TRBV12-4 to TRBJ2-1; D tentatively reads TRBD1 or TRBD2 (5 bases each). The CDR3 is 14 amino acids. V gave up 3 bases and J gave up 6 bases, with 12 bases separating them. CDR3 sequence reads: CASSFGRDGNEQFF. CDR3 bases: TGTGCCAGCAGTTTCGGCAGGGACGGCAATGAGCAGTTCTTC.

The table lists this clonotype with a count of one. V gene TRBV2 combines with J gene TRBJ2-2, with TRBD2 matching 10 bases. This CDR3 comprises 13 residues. Germline V gene data show CDR1 as SNHLY and CDR2 as FYNNEI. The J segment lost 7 bases and the V segment lost 7 bases, leaving 3 bases of the junction unmatched. The CDR3 bases are TGTGCCAGCATCAGGACTAGCGGCGGGGAGCTGTTTTTT. Protein: CASIRTSGGELFF.

J is TRBJ2-7 and V is TRBV10-2; tentatively, D is TRBD2 (6 bases). The CDR3 spans 15 residues. CDR1 is WSHSY and CDR2 is SAAADI in the germline V gene. With 2 bases removed from V and 2 bases from J, the gap between germline ends came to 13 bases. DNA of the CDR3: TGCGCCAGCAGTGAGCATGGGACTGAGACCTACGAGCAGTACTTC. Residues: CASSEHGTETYEQYF.

V usage is TRBV10-3 and J usage is TRBJ2-7; 9 bases line up with TRBD2. CDR1 and CDR2 (germline): ENHRY, SYGVKD. J was trimmed by 3 bases and V by 8 bases; bases with no gene match: 14. The length of the CDR3 is 16 residues. In DNA, the CDR3 is TGTGCCATCCGTGCCGGCGCTAGCGGGACTATCTACGAGCAGTACTTC. Its translation: CAIRAGASGTIYEQYF.

This clonotype was seen a handful of times. CDR3 in amino acids: CSARAFLTEAFF. CDR3 DNA sequence: TGCAGTGCTAGAGCTTTTCTCACTGAAGCTTTCTTT. This rearrangement joins TRBV20-1 to TRBJ1-1; D gene unclear. V dropped 1 base and J dropped 4 bases, with 7 bases sitting between them. CDR1 DFQATT and CDR2 SNEGSKA come from the germline V gene (reference sequence). This CDR3 is 12 amino acids long.

The sample holds a few counts of this clonotype. V and J are TRBV11-2 and TRBJ2-5; no clear D gene. The CDR3 sequence is 15 residues long. The V gene lost 5 bases and the J gene lost 2 bases, with 15 bases spanning the gap. The V gene's germline CDR1 is SGHAT and CDR2 FQNNGV. CDR3 amino acids: CASSLTVGLQETQYF. CDR3 DNA: TGTGCCAGCAGCCTTACGGTAGGCTTACAAGAGACCCAGTACTTC.

This clonotype was counted between two and nine times. The chain couples TRBV6-4 to TRBJ2-1; tentatively, D is TRBD2 (5 bases). Germline CDR1 is MRHNA and CDR2 is SNTAGT. The CDR3 loop spans 14 amino acids. V was shortened by 2 bases and J by 9 bases, with 14 bases between the two germline ends. CDR3 protein: CASSDGSERGEQFF. The CDR3 bases are TGTGCCAGCAGTGACGGTAGCGAACGGGGTGAGCAGTTCTTC.

On this clonotype itself: A single base separates this from a much larger clone, so it may be a read error. The chain has TRBV28 and TRBJ1-2; no definite D call. The CDR3 consists of 13 residues. Germline lookup yields CDR1 MDHEN and CDR2 SYDVKM. CDR3 sequence reads: CASSPDGYYRYTF. In DNA, the CDR3 is TGTGCCAGCAGCCCGGACGGGTACTATCGCTACACCTTC.